Each of the 20 T cell receptor beta chains below was sequenced from the same sample in a study of OX40 agonist ivuxolimab in advanced cancers. Clones were sequenced by immunoSEQ multiplex PCR, and TCRdb holds only the in-frame ones, with some missing. The table has under 20,000 clones, 75% to 85% seen once. Sequenced here: CD4+ or CD8+ T cells sorted from blood, sampled in a trial of the OX40 agonist ivuxolimab. These receptors were collected from an adult with an advanced solid tumor such as melanoma, head and neck, liver or kidney cancer.

V and J are TRBV11-2 and TRBJ1-5, with 9 bases matching TRBD1. Germline V CDR1 and CDR2: SGHAT, FQNNGV. The CDR3 totals 14 residues. After removal of 6 bases from V and 3 bases from J, the junction contained 3 bases not matched to a gene. The CDR3 DNA sequence: TGTGCCAGCAGACGGACAGGGGCCAATCAGCCCCAGCATTTT. Protein product: CASRRTGANQPQHF. Full variable domain (missing parts from reference TRBV11-2 and TRBJ1-5): EAGVAQSPRYKIIEKRQSVAFWCNPISGHATLYWYQQILGQGPKLLIQFQNNGVVDDSQLPKDRFSAERLKGVDSTLKIQPAKLEDSAVYLCASRRTGANQPQHFGDGTRLSIL.

V gene TRBV11-2 combines with J gene TRBJ1-2; weak D call: TRBD1 (6 bases). The V end was cut by 1 base, the J end by 3 bases, with 15 bases between. CDR1 SGHAT and CDR2 FQNNGV come from the germline V gene. This CDR3 contains 16 residues. The CDR3: CASSLGGTPNHYGYTF. DNA for the CDR3: TGTGCCAGCAGCTTAGGGGGGACACCAAACCACTATGGCTACACCTTC.

This sequence joins TRBV10-2 and TRBJ1-5, with a possible D match to TRBD1 (6 bases). V was trimmed by 5 bases and J by 0 bases, leaving 17 bases between them. The CDR3 sequence is 17 residues long. Looked up from germline, CDR1 is WSHSY and CDR2 is SAAADI. CDR3 sequence reads: CASSRQAPGYSNQPQHF. CDR3 DNA sequence: TGCGCCAGCAGTAGACAGGCTCCCGGTTATAGCAATCAGCCCCAGCATTTT.

The rearrangement uses TRBV19 and TRBJ2-2; 8 positions agree with TRBD2. Germline V gene sequence: CDR1 LNHDA, CDR2 SQIVND (reference sequence). The CDR3 covers 14 residues. The junction had 4 bases not matched to a gene; V was cut back by 5 bases and J by 5 bases. Written as DNA, the CDR3 is TGTGCCAGTAGTCCCGGGGGGGCAACCGGGGAGCTGTTTTTT. Translating gives CASSPGGATGELFF.

The J gene is TRBJ2-1, the V gene TRBV2; 10 bases fit TRBD2. The CDR3 is 14 residues long. Germline values: CDR1 SNHLY, CDR2 FYNNEI. J lost 8 bases, V lost 6 bases, and 7 bases had no gene match. The CDR3 loop is CASRVSSGGYEQFF. The CDR3 DNA follows: TGTGCCAGCAGAGTTTCTAGCGGGGGTTATGAGCAGTTCTTC.

The chain uses TRBV6-5 and TRBJ2-1; D is possibly TRBD1 or TRBD2 (5 bases each). The CDR3 consists of 15 residues. Germline loops: CDR1 MNHEY, CDR2 SVGAGI. V gave up 2 bases and J gave up 9 bases, with 17 bases separating them. CDR3 residues: CASSYGGPTRGEQFF. The DNA of the CDR3 is TGTGCCAGCAGTTACGGGGGACCCACCCGGGGTGAGCAGTTCTTC.

The count of this clone is one. The chain links TRBV27 to TRBJ1-6; no clear D. Germline CDR1 and CDR2: MNHEY and SMNVEV (reference sequence). V dropped 4 bases and J dropped 10 bases, with 11 bases sitting between them. This CDR3 spans 13 amino acids. CDR3 bases: TGTGCCAGCAGTTGGGGTTTAGGATCACCCCTCCACTTT. Translation gives CASSWGLGSPLHF.

This clone was observed a few times. V usage is TRBV28 and J usage is TRBJ1-1, with D possibly TRBD1 on 6 matching bases. Germline V gene data show CDR1 as MDHEN and CDR2 as SYDVKM. The CDR3 loop spans 13 amino acids. V dropped 6 bases and J dropped 5 bases, with 13 bases sitting between them. In nucleotides, the CDR3 is TGTGCCAGCAGGTTAATCAGGGGAACTGAAGCTTTCTTT. The encoded protein is CASRLIRGTEAFF.

The gene calls are TRBV28 and TRBJ2-7; 8 nucleotides agree with TRBD1. Germline-derived CDR1 and CDR2 are MDHEN and SYDVKM. There are 13 residues in the CDR3. V shed 6 bases, J shed 6 bases, and the junction held 7 bases outside the gene matches. The CDR3 DNA follows: TGTGCCAGCAGCCCCAGGACAGGGACCGAGCAGTACTTC. Its translation is CASSPRTGTEQYF.

This rearrangement joins TRBV27 to TRBJ2-7, with unresolved D. V lost 6 bases, J lost 2 bases, and 11 bases lay in between. This CDR3 contains 13 residues. Germline CDR1 is MNHEY and CDR2 is SMNVEV (reference sequence). DNA of the CDR3: TGTGCCAGCAGCCCCACGCACACCTACGAGCAGTACTTC. Amino acid sequence: CASSPTHTYEQYF.

DNA for the CDR3: TGTGCCAGCAGCCAAGAAAGGGTTTGGGACACCATATATTTT. Its protein product is CASSQERVWDTIYF. The chain is built from TRBV4-2 and TRBJ1-3; no definite D call. Trimming took off 0 bases at V and 8 bases at J, with 11 bases between the two ends. The germline V gene encodes CDR1 LGHNA and CDR2 YNFKEQ. The CDR3 is 14 amino acids.

This chain links TRBV7-2 with TRBJ1-6; a possible D gene is TRBD1 (6 bases). Germline CDR1 reads SGHTA; CDR2 reads FQGNSA. Trimming removed 2 bases at V and 0 bases at J, with 14 bases between. The CDR3 has 18 amino acids. The CDR3 coding sequence is TGTGCCAGCAGCTTACGGTTCAGGGGAAGCTCCTATAATTCACCCCTCCACTTT. Its translation is CASSLRFRGSSYNSPLHF.

J is TRBJ1-4 and V is TRBV29-1; a possible D gene is TRBD1 (6 bases). CDR3 length: 13 amino acids. The V end was cut by 4 bases, the J end by 7 bases, with 13 bases between. Germline V gene lookup returns CDR1 SQVTM and CDR2 ANQGSEA. This chain's CDR3 is CSVAEGDTEKLFF. DNA of the CDR3: TGCAGCGTTGCAGAGGGGGACACTGAAAAACTGTTTTTT.

This clone was seen once. The chain employs TRBV29-1 and TRBJ1-1; 7 bases agree with TRBD1. The ends lost 5 bases at V and 3 bases at J; junction bases unmatched: 21. This CDR3 has 18 amino acids. The germline V gene has CDR1 SQVTM and CDR2 ANQGSEA. This chain's CDR3 is CSVRGGFDREGTYTEAFF. CDR3 coding DNA: TGCAGCGTTCGGGGAGGATTTGACAGGGAAGGGACGTACACTGAAGCTTTCTTT.

This clone was detected only once. This rearrangement joins TRBV5-1 to TRBJ2-7; 7 bases are a match to TRBD1. With 0 bases clipped from V and 3 bases from J, the junction kept 6 bases outside the gene matches. The CDR3 has 15 amino acids. The V gene's germline CDR1 is SGHRS and CDR2 YFSETQ. CDR3 nucleotide sequence: TGCGCCAGCAGCTTGGAGGCCTCAGGGGGCTACGAGCAGTACTTC. Protein sequence: CASSLEASGGYEQYF.

This clone is deemed medium-sized (0.01 to 0.1%). V and J are TRBV13 and TRBJ2-7; TRBD2 is a possible D gene (7 bases). Per the germline V gene, CDR1 is PRHDT and CDR2 is FYEKMQ (reference sequence). The germline V and J ends were trimmed by 1 base and 2 bases, with 15 bases remaining between them. This CDR3 has 16 amino acids. This CDR3 reads CASSLEGGGPTYEQYF. The CDR3 DNA follows: TGTGCCAGCAGCTTAGAAGGGGGGGGCCCCACCTACGAGCAGTACTTC.

The J gene is TRBJ2-5, the V gene TRBV19, with 9 bases matching TRBD1. CDR3 length: 15 residues. The V gene end was trimmed by 1 base and the J gene end by 5 bases; junction bases not matched to a gene: 5. The germline V gene has CDR1 LNHDA and CDR2 SQIVND (reference sequence). This chain's CDR3 is CASSIGPGTGETQYF. The CDR3 bases are TGTGCCAGTAGTATAGGCCCCGGGACAGGGGAGACCCAGTACTTC.

V and J are TRBV9 and TRBJ2-2; D call uncertain. The CDR3 extends over 15 amino acids. Germline V lookup: CDR1 SGDLS, CDR2 YYNGEE. Trimming took 0 bases from V and 4 from J, leaving 10 bases between them. The CDR3 reads CASSVEGRITGELFF. The CDR3 DNA follows: TGTGCCAGCAGCGTAGAAGGGCGGATCACCGGGGAGCTGTTTTTT.

The V gene is TRBV9, the J gene TRBJ2-1, with D perhaps TRBD1 or TRBD2 (6 bases each). Trimming took off 6 bases at V and 7 bases at J, with 20 bases between the two ends. Germline loops: CDR1 SGDLS, CDR2 YYNGEE. This CDR3 has 15 residues. CDR3 in DNA: TGTGCCAGCAACTCCCTGGCAGGGGCGGGGAATGAGCAGTTCTTC. It yields the protein CASNSLAGAGNEQFF.

The CDR3 spells CASSLAQGARNEQFF. The CDR3 bases are TGTGCCAGCAGCTTGGCCCAGGGGGCGCGCAATGAGCAGTTCTTC. This chain connects TRBV7-9 to TRBJ2-1; TRBD1 aligns across 8 bases. This CDR3 spans 15 amino acids. Trimming cost V 3 bases and J 6 bases; bases outside gene matches: 7. The germline V gene has CDR1 SEHNR and CDR2 FQNEAQ (reference sequence).